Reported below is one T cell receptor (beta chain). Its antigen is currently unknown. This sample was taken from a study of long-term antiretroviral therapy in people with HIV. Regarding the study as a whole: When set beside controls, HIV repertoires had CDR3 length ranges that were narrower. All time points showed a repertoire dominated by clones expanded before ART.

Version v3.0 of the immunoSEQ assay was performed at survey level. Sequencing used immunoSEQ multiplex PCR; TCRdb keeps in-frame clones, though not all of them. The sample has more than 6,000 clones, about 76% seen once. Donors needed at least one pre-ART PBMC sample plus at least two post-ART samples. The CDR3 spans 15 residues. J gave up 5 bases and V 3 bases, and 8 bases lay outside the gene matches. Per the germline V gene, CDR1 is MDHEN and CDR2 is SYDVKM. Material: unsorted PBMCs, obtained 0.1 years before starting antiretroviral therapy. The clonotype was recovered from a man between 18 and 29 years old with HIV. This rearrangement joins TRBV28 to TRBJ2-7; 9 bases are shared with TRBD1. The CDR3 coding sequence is TGTGCCAGCAGTTTGGGGGGACAGGGCTTGAACGAGCAGTACTTC. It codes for CASSLGGQGLNEQYF.